These 26 T cell receptor beta chains were all obtained from the same sample, sequenced in a study of blood T cell repertoires in COVID-19. Sequenced by immunoSEQ multiplex PCR; TCRdb stores in-frame clones only, minus some. The sample lists about 260,000 clones, approximately 86% occurring once. The sequenced material came from peripheral blood. These receptors were taken from a man aged 35 to 55 who had recovered from COVID-19.

This chain's CDR3 is CASSYPGPGGTGELFF. CDR3 DNA: TGTGCCAGCAGCTACCCCGGACCGGGAGGGACCGGGGAGCTGTTTTTT. V usage is TRBV7-2 and J usage is TRBJ2-2, with 8 nucleotides matching TRBD2. J lost 5 bases, V lost 4 bases, and 9 bases had no gene match. Germline CDR1 reads SGHTA; CDR2 reads FQGNSA. The CDR3 totals 16 residues.

This rearrangement joins TRBV2 to TRBJ2-1; 9 positions agree with TRBD1. The CDR3 has 16 residues. J gave up 0 bases and V 6 bases, and 6 bases lay outside the gene matches. Germline CDR1 is SNHLY and CDR2 is FYNNEI. CDR3 in amino acids: CASRARGQGSYNEQFF. The CDR3 DNA follows: TGTGCCAGCAGGGCCAGGGGACAGGGCTCCTACAATGAGCAGTTCTTC.

The chain recombines TRBV19 with TRBJ1-2; 12 bases line up with TRBD1. Germline V gives CDR1 LNHDA, CDR2 SQIVND (reference sequence). The CDR3 spans 15 residues. Trimming removed 8 bases from V and 6 bases from J; junction bases left unmatched: 10. As DNA, the CDR3 is TGTGCCAGTTCCGATCCGGGACAGGGGGCGAATGGCTACACCTTC. This translates into CASSDPGQGANGYTF.

The gene calls are TRBV30 and TRBJ2-7; D perhaps matches TRBD1 (5 bases). CDR3 size: 12 residues. Germline V gene data show CDR1 as GTSNPN and CDR2 as SVGIG (reference sequence). With 4 bases removed from V and 1 base from J, the gap between germline ends came to 8 bases. The CDR3 protein is CAWTTGSYEQYF. Written as DNA, the CDR3 is TGTGCCTGGACCACAGGATCCTACGAGCAGTACTTC.

The table lists this clone with a count of one. This chain connects TRBV13 to TRBJ1-1; 8 bases agree with TRBD1. The CDR3 sequence is 14 residues long. Per germline, CDR1 PRHDT and CDR2 FYEKMQ (reference sequence). The J segment lost 5 bases and the V segment lost 10 bases, leaving 12 bases of the junction unmatched. CDR3 sequence (DNA): TGTGCCACCTCCCTGGGTGACAGGGGAACTGAAGCTTTCTTT. Protein: CATSLGDRGTEAFF.

The chain employs TRBV2 and TRBJ1-2; D possibly corresponds to TRBD1 (5 bases). The CDR3 consists of 15 residues. Looked up from germline, CDR1 is SNHLY and CDR2 is FYNNEI. Deletions cut 5 bases from V and 8 bases from J, with 21 bases between. The CDR3 DNA is TGTGCCAGCAGTCTGTCAGAGGGGCGGGGTGTGGGCTACACCTTC. Residues: CASSLSEGRGVGYTF.

The chain carries TRBV18 and TRBJ2-5, with D possibly matching TRBD1 (5 bases). The CDR3 sequence is 16 residues long. V lost 2 bases and J 2 bases, leaving 15 bases between the germline ends. CDR1 and CDR2 from the germline V gene are KGHSH and LQKENI. The CDR3 protein is CASSPARVLDQETQYF. DNA of the CDR3: TGTGCCAGCTCACCAGCCAGGGTTTTGGATCAAGAGACCCAGTACTTC.

Note on this clone: The junction departs from the called germline gene at one end, perhaps through a read error. The rearrangement joins TRBV5-1 to TRBJ1-1; a possible D gene is TRBD1 (6 bases). CDR3 size: 13 residues. Germline assignment: CDR1 SGHRS and CDR2 YFSETQ. CDR3 DNA sequence: TGCGCCAGCAGCTCACAGGGTTGGCCGCCTATCCGTTTT. Residues: CASSSQGWPPIRF.

This clone was detected once. J is TRBJ1-1 and V is TRBV25-1; D gene ambiguous. Germline V gene sequence: CDR1 MGHDK, CDR2 SYGVNS. The CDR3 loop spans 14 amino acids. V lost 3 bases and J lost 0, with 8 bases in between. CDR3 DNA: TGTGCCAGCAGTGATGAGCGTATGAACACTGAAGCTTTCTTT. It yields the protein CASSDERMNTEAFF.

This clone has just one count. The chain recombines TRBV5-6 with TRBJ2-2; the D is unclear. V lost 2 bases and J 2 bases, leaving 10 bases between the germline ends. Germline V gives CDR1 SGHDT, CDR2 YYEEEE. CDR3 size: 15 residues. The CDR3 region has the DNA TGTGCCAGCAGCTTATTGTGGAGTAACACCGGGGAGCTGTTTTTT. It yields the protein CASSLLWSNTGELFF.

This rearrangement joins TRBV6-4 to TRBJ2-1; 10 bases fit TRBD2. The CDR3 is 16 residues long. Germline loops: CDR1 MRHNA, CDR2 SNTAGT. The J segment lost 0 bases and the V segment lost 6 bases, leaving 5 bases of the junction unmatched. CDR3 amino acids: CASSRTSGISYNEQFF. CDR3 nucleotides: TGTGCCAGCAGCCGGACTAGCGGCATCTCCTACAATGAGCAGTTCTTC.

There are a few counts of this clone. The chain recombines TRBV25-1 with TRBJ2-1, with 7 bases that match TRBD2. The V and J ends lost 8 bases and 9 bases, in that order; junction bases with no gene match: 7. This CDR3 spans 12 amino acids. Germline values: CDR1 MGHDK, CDR2 SYGVNS. CDR3 protein: CASGSAGLEQFF. CDR3 in DNA: TGTGCCAGCGGTTCAGCGGGGCTTGAGCAGTTCTTC.

V usage is TRBV24-1 and J usage is TRBJ2-1; TRBD1 aligns across 8 bases. V lost 9 bases to trimming and J lost 4 bases; unmatched junction nucleotides: 4. Germline V gene sequence: CDR1 KGHDR, CDR2 SFDVKD. CDR3 length: 13 residues. For the CDR3, the DNA is TGTGCCACCCAGGGGGCCCGTTACAATGAGCAGTTCTTC. Protein: CATQGARYNEQFF.

This chain links TRBV12-3 or TRBV12-4 with TRBJ2-7; D possibly corresponds to TRBD1 (6 bases). The CDR3 sequence is 13 residues long. V gave up 6 bases and J gave up 3 bases, with 12 bases separating them. The CDR3 region has the DNA TGTGCCAGCAGCCCCCAACAGGGCTACGAGCAGTACTTC. This translates into CASSPQQGYEQYF.

V is TRBV5-6 and J is TRBJ2-2, with TRBD1 identical over 9 bases. V gave up 4 bases and J gave up 5 bases; unmatched junction bases: 9. CDR3 length: 16 amino acids. From germline, CDR1 is SGHDT and CDR2 YYEEEE. CDR3 loop: CASSVPGQGFTGELFF. In nucleotides, the CDR3 is TGTGCCAGCAGCGTTCCGGGACAGGGATTTACCGGGGAGCTGTTTTTT.

The genes are TRBV19 and TRBJ1-6, with D uncertain. Between the trimmed V and J ends, which lost 8 bases and 12 bases, there was a span of 17 bases. CDR1 is LNHDA and CDR2 is SQIVND in the germline V gene (reference sequence). This CDR3 has 13 residues. The CDR3 spells CASGARGTQPLHF. In DNA, the CDR3 is TGTGCCAGTGGAGCACGGGGAACACAACCCCTCCACTTT.

The chain combines TRBV5-1 with TRBJ1-2, with D unresolved. CDR1 and CDR2 from the germline V gene are SGHRS and YFSETQ. Trimming stripped 4 bases from V and 8 bases from J, with 15 bases between. This CDR3 contains 13 residues. CDR3 loop: CASSRQAQWGYTF. Here the CDR3 DNA reads TGCGCCAGCAGCCGGCAGGCTCAATGGGGCTACACCTTC.

The chain links TRBV7-8 to TRBJ2-7; 8 positions match TRBD1. V gave up 5 bases and J gave up 0 bases; unmatched junction bases: 3. CDR3 size: 14 residues. CDR1 is SGHVS, CDR2 FQNEAQ, per germline. In nucleotides, the CDR3 is TGTGCCAGCAGCCACAGGGGGAGCTCCTACGAGCAGTACTTC. Its protein is CASSHRGSSYEQYF. Based on the CDR3 plus reference TRBV7-8 and TRBJ2-7, the full variable domain is GAGVSQSPRYKVAKRGQDVALRCDPISGHVSLFWYQQALGQGPEFLTYFQNEAQLDKSGLPSDRFFAERPEGSVSTLKIQRTQQEDSAVYLCASSHRGSSYEQYFGPGTRLTVT.

The gene calls are TRBV19 and TRBJ1-1; possible D gene TRBD1, 6 bases. This CDR3 region has 18 residues. Trimming stripped 6 bases from V and 0 bases from J, with 23 bases between. CDR1 and CDR2 (germline): LNHDA, SQIVND (reference sequence). CDR3 nucleotides: TGTGCCAGTAGATTGGATACCGGGGGGCGCGAGTTGAACACTGAAGCTTTCTTT. Translation gives CASRLDTGGRELNTEAFF.

The chain employs TRBV18 and TRBJ2-3; maybe TRBD2 (6 bases). Germline V gene lookup returns CDR1 KGHSH and CDR2 LQKENI. This CDR3 region has 16 residues. Trimming shortened V by 0 bases and J by 4 bases, and 14 bases separated the two germline ends. CDR3 nucleotides: TGTGCCAGCTCACCACCGGTCCGGGGGAGCGCAGATACGCAGTATTTT. Protein product: CASSPPVRGSADTQYF.

The CDR3 region has the DNA TGTGCCAGCAGCTATGCCGGGGGAAGCTCCTACAATGAGCAGTTCTTC. This gives the protein CASSYAGGSSYNEQFF. V and J are TRBV7-9 and TRBJ2-1; maybe TRBD2 (6 bases). The CDR3 runs to 16 residues. The V end was cut by 4 bases, the J end by 0 bases, with 13 bases between. Germline V gives CDR1 SEHNR, CDR2 FQNEAQ (reference sequence).

The rearrangement uses TRBV5-1 and TRBJ2-7; a weak D match, TRBD2 (5 bases). The CDR3 extends over 13 amino acids. Trimming took off 2 bases at V and 0 bases at J, with 6 bases between the two ends. The germline gives CDR1 SGHRS, CDR2 YFSETQ. The CDR3 coding sequence is TGCGCCAGCAGCTTAACTAGCTCCTACGAGCAGTACTTC. This encodes CASSLTSSYEQYF.

This clone was observed a single time. The chain links TRBV6-5 to TRBJ2-1; 8 bases match TRBD1. With V trimmed by 6 bases and J by 4 bases, 5 bases remained unmatched. The CDR3 contains 14 residues. Germline V gene sequence: CDR1 MNHEY, CDR2 SVGAGI. CDR3 loop: CASSDRGPYNEQFF. The CDR3 DNA sequence: TGTGCCAGCAGCGACAGGGGTCCATACAATGAGCAGTTCTTC.

This clone was found many times. V usage is TRBV19 and J usage is TRBJ2-6, with D unclear. Germline V CDR1 and CDR2: LNHDA, SQIVND (reference sequence). Trimming took 7 bases from V and 4 from J, leaving 17 bases between them. CDR3 length: 16 residues. In nucleotides, the CDR3 is TGTGCCAGTACCCCAAGGCAGGTCTCGGGGGCCAACGTCCTGACTTTC. Protein product: CASTPRQVSGANVLTF.

This clone was observed a few times. This chain links TRBV19 with TRBJ2-7; TRBD1 matches 7 bases. Trimming cost V 6 bases and J 1 base; bases outside gene matches: 3. From germline, CDR1 is LNHDA and CDR2 SQIVND (reference sequence). The CDR3 runs 13 residues. The CDR3: CASRFRGSYEQYF. CDR3 nucleotide sequence: TGTGCCAGTAGGTTCAGGGGGTCCTACGAGCAGTACTTC.

The chain recombines TRBV5-4 with TRBJ1-1; 10 positions agree with TRBD1. Trimming at V came to 5 bases and at J to 1 base, leaving 2 bases not matched to a gene. Germline-derived CDR1 and CDR2 are SGHNT and YYREEE (reference sequence). The CDR3 contains 14 residues. CDR3 loop: CASRGDRGNTEAFF. In DNA, the CDR3 is TGTGCCAGCAGAGGGGACAGGGGGAACACTGAAGCTTTCTTT.